These 26 T cell receptor beta chains were all obtained from the same sample, sequenced in a study of shared clonotypes between healthy human individuals. Some clones are missing from TCRdb's copy, which holds only in-frame ones; the method was immunoSEQ multiplex PCR. The sample includes about 2 million clones, about 95% seen only once; the top ten take 0.1% to 0.15%. Sequencing was done on a sample of naive CD4+ T cells sorted from blood. The subset denotes: CD45RA+ positively selected. All receptors derive from a man younger than 35 in good health.

A word on this clone: The sample has other DNA sequences that encode this CDR3 too. The gene calls are TRBV27 and TRBJ1-5; D call uncertain. This CDR3 has 12 residues. V shed 3 bases and J shed 6 bases, with 6 bases lying between them. Germline-derived CDR1 and CDR2 are MNHEY and SMNVEV (reference sequence). In nucleotides, the CDR3 is TGTGCCAGCAGTTTTCGAGGTCAGCCCCAGCATTTT. As protein: CASSFRGQPQHF.

The chain recombines TRBV28 with TRBJ1-4, with 9 nucleotides matching TRBD1. Germline assignment: CDR1 MDHEN and CDR2 SYDVKM. CDR3 length: 15 residues. The junction had 7 bases not matched to a gene; V was cut back by 6 bases and J by 5 bases. The CDR3 here is CASSATGGPNEKLFF. CDR3 nucleotide sequence: TGTGCCAGCAGCGCAACAGGGGGCCCCAATGAAAAACTGTTTTTT.

Note on this clone: A much larger clone sits a single nucleotide away, making a read error possible. The chain recombines TRBV7-9 with TRBJ2-2; D not certain. Germline V gene lookup returns CDR1 SEHNR and CDR2 FQNEAQ (reference sequence). The CDR3 extends over 12 amino acids. V lost 5 bases and J lost 3, with 4 bases in between. CDR3 amino acids: CASSPDTGELFF. The CDR3 DNA sequence: TGTGCCAGCAGCCCCGACACCGGGGAGCTGTTTTTT.

This chain connects TRBV4-3 to TRBJ2-2, with TRBD1 as a possible D gene (6 bases). CDR3 size: 18 residues. Germline lookup yields CDR1 LGHNA and CDR2 YSLEER. V gave up 0 bases and J gave up 5 bases, with 19 bases separating them. The CDR3 DNA reads as TGCGCCAGCAGCCAAGATTATATTTTGGACAGTCGAACCGGGGAGCTGTTTTTT. This encodes CASSQDYILDSRTGELFF.

V is TRBV5-1 and J is TRBJ2-7; 9 bases align to TRBD2. Per germline, CDR1 SGHRS and CDR2 YFSETQ. The CDR3 covers 17 residues. The V gene end was trimmed by 0 bases and the J gene end by 4 bases; junction bases not matched to a gene: 11. The CDR3: CASSLELAGSPSYEQYF. CDR3 DNA: TGCGCCAGCAGCTTGGAGCTAGCGGGGAGCCCTTCTTACGAGCAGTACTTC.

This clone was seen a single time. CDR3 coding DNA: TGTGCCATCAGTGAGTCAGGGACAGACTATGGCTACACCTTC. This codes for CAISESGTDYGYTF. The chain links TRBV10-3 to TRBJ1-2, with 7 bases matching TRBD1. This CDR3 spans 14 amino acids. From germline, CDR1 is ENHRY and CDR2 SYGVKD. The V segment lost 0 bases and the J segment 3 bases; nucleotides outside the gene matches: 1.

This clone was found once. This chain links TRBV5-1 with TRBJ2-1; a weak D match, TRBD2 (5 bases). Germline V gene lookup returns CDR1 SGHRS and CDR2 YFSETQ. Trimming pared 1 base from V and 0 bases from J, leaving 8 bases between. The CDR3 is made up of 15 amino acids. The CDR3 sequence: CASSLSGISYNEQFF. The CDR3 DNA is TGCGCCAGCAGCTTGTCGGGAATCTCCTACAATGAGCAGTTCTTC.

The rearrangement links TRBV5-3 to TRBJ1-1; possible D gene TRBD1, 5 bases. TRBV5-3 counts as an open reading frame of uncertain function. Trimming removed 2 bases at V and 1 base at J, with 18 bases between. The CDR3 consists of 17 residues. The CDR3, as DNA: TGTGCCAGAAGCTTTCTCCAGGGTCAGGCCCCGAACACTGAAGCTTTCTTT. It encodes CARSFLQGQAPNTEAFF.

The J gene is TRBJ2-5, the V gene TRBV10-1, with 10 bases that match TRBD1. The germline gives CDR1 WNHNN, CDR2 SYGVQD (reference sequence). Trimming took 4 bases from V and 5 from J; bases not matched to a gene: 7. The CDR3 extends over 15 amino acids. CDR3 amino acids: CASSGQTGGVETQYF. The CDR3, as DNA: TGCGCCAGCAGTGGCCAGACAGGGGGCGTGGAGACCCAGTACTTC.

The rearrangement joins TRBV4-1 to TRBJ2-6, with a weak D call TRBD2 (6 bases). Trimming took 0 bases from V and 2 from J, leaving 8 bases between them. Germline CDR1 is MGHRA and CDR2 is YSYEKL. The CDR3 is 16 amino acids. CDR3 in DNA: TGCGCCAGCAGCCAAGATCGGAGGGCTGGGGCCAACGTCCTGACTTTC. This translates into CASSQDRRAGANVLTF.

This clone came up a few times. The chain links TRBV11-2 to TRBJ1-6; no definite D call. Germline CDR1 SGHAT, CDR2 FQNNGV. This CDR3 has 13 residues. The germline V and J ends were trimmed by 4 bases and 7 bases, with 8 bases remaining between them. The DNA of the CDR3 is TGTGCCAGCAGCTCAAGTATAAATTCACCCCTCCACTTT. Protein: CASSSSINSPLHF.

Note on this clone: The same CDR3 arises from other DNA sequences in this sample as well. This chain connects TRBV28 to TRBJ1-1; 9 bases are a match to TRBD1. CDR3 length: 14 amino acids. V dropped 5 bases and J dropped 5; count of bases not matched to a gene: 6. CDR1 is MDHEN and CDR2 is SYDVKM in the germline V gene. CDR3 nucleotide sequence: TGTGCCAGCAGTCTACGACAGGGGGGGACTGAAGCTTTCTTT. Residues: CASSLRQGGTEAFF.

The genes are TRBV9 and TRBJ2-3; D is possibly TRBD2 (5 bases). CDR3 size: 17 residues. Trimming pared 2 bases from V and 6 bases from J, leaving 22 bases between. Germline lookup yields CDR1 SGDLS and CDR2 YYNGEE. CDR3 region: CASSVSPGSLAGDTQYF. The CDR3, as DNA: TGTGCCAGCAGCGTGAGCCCCGGATCGCTAGCAGGTGATACGCAGTATTTT. Supplemented by reference TRBV9 and TRBJ2-3, the full variable domain reads DSGVTQTPKHLITATGQRVTLRCSPRSGDLSVYWYQQSLDQGLQFLIQYYNGEERAKGNILERFSAQQFPDLHSELNLSSLELGDSALYFCASSVSPGSLAGDTQYFGPGTRLTVL.

A note on this clone: This specimen includes other DNA sequences encoding the same CDR3. The V and J genes are TRBV10-3 and TRBJ2-7; D may correspond to TRBD1 or TRBD2 (5 bases each). V lost 0 bases, J lost 4 bases, and 13 bases lay in between. This CDR3 is 15 amino acids long. Per the germline V gene, CDR1 is ENHRY and CDR2 is SYGVKD. Here the CDR3 reads CAISESGTGLYEQYF. The CDR3 bases are TGTGCCATCAGTGAGTCGGGTACGGGGCTATACGAGCAGTACTTC.

The chain carries TRBV27 and TRBJ2-7; tentatively, D is TRBD1 or TRBD2 (5 bases each). Germline CDR1 reads MNHEY; CDR2 reads SMNVEV (reference sequence). The CDR3 contains 14 residues. V lost 5 bases and J 8 bases, leaving 19 bases between the germline ends. In DNA, the CDR3 is TGTGCCAGCAGTCAATGGGACGGCTACCAGAAGCAGTACTTC. It yields the protein CASSQWDGYQKQYF.

This chain connects TRBV4-3 to TRBJ2-3; 9 bases are a match to TRBD2. This CDR3 has 17 amino acids. The trim removed 0 bases at V and 0 bases at J, leaving 4 bases unmatched. CDR1 is LGHNA, CDR2 YSLEER, per germline. CDR3: CASSQDLTSGSTDTQYF. Written as DNA, the CDR3 is TGCGCCAGCAGCCAAGATCTTACTAGCGGGAGCACAGATACGCAGTATTTT.

This clone showed up just once. The same CDR3 also results from other DNA sequences found in this sample. The chain couples TRBV6-4 to TRBJ2-7; TRBD1 aligns across 10 bases. The CDR3 is made up of 13 amino acids. CDR1 is MRHNA, CDR2 SNTAGT, per germline. Trimming cost V 5 bases and J 3 bases; bases outside gene matches: 1. The CDR3 DNA reads TGTGCCAGCAGTCGGGACAGGGGCTACGAGCAGTACTTC. Its protein product is CASSRDRGYEQYF.

The gene calls are TRBV11-2 and TRBJ1-1; tentatively, D is TRBD1 (6 bases). Looked up from germline, CDR1 is SGHAT and CDR2 is FQNNGV. Trimming took off 5 bases at V and 10 bases at J, with 17 bases between the two ends. CDR3 length equals 13 residues. The CDR3 reads CASSGRDTRGAFF. The CDR3 nucleotides are TGTGCCAGCAGCGGGCGGGACACAAGGGGAGCTTTCTTT.

The chain carries TRBV2 and TRBJ1-2; D remains unclear. Germline-derived CDR1 and CDR2 are SNHLY and FYNNEI. V was cut by 3 bases and J by 4 bases, with 12 bases left in between. The CDR3 is 14 residues long. The CDR3 sequence is CASSEQESGYGYTF. The CDR3 DNA reads TGTGCCAGCAGTGAGCAGGAATCGGGCTATGGCTACACCTTC.

The chain uses TRBV5-4 and TRBJ1-4; D is unclear. V lost 4 bases to trimming and J lost 4 bases, with 8 bases between them. Germline V gene data show CDR1 as SGHNT and CDR2 as YYREEE (reference sequence). This CDR3 spans 13 amino acids. DNA of the CDR3: TGTGCCAGCAGCGTACAGATTAATGAAAAACTGTTTTTT. Translation: CASSVQINEKLFF.

The J gene is TRBJ2-1, the V gene TRBV19; 10 nucleotides line up with TRBD2. The CDR3 consists of 16 residues. The germline gives CDR1 LNHDA, CDR2 SQIVND (reference sequence). V shed 3 bases, J shed 8 bases, and the junction held 10 bases outside the gene matches. The CDR3 here is CASSIFLAGARDEQFF. Written as DNA, the CDR3 is TGTGCCAGTAGTATTTTCCTAGCGGGGGCCCGGGATGAGCAGTTCTTC.

The chain has TRBV19 and TRBJ1-6; 9 bases are a match to TRBD1. Germline-derived CDR1 and CDR2 are LNHDA and SQIVND (reference sequence). This CDR3 contains 17 residues. The junction had 7 bases not matched to a gene; V was cut back by 0 bases and J by 7 bases. CDR3 coding DNA: TGTGCCAGTAGTATAGAGGCCGGGACAGGGTGGAATTCACCCCTCCACTTT. Translating it yields CASSIEAGTGWNSPLHF.

The rearrangement joins TRBV5-4 to TRBJ2-7; 7 bases line up with TRBD1. With 8 bases clipped from V and 2 bases from J, the junction kept 4 bases outside the gene matches. Germline CDR1 and CDR2: SGHNT and YYREEE (reference sequence). The CDR3 runs to 12 residues. CDR3 sequence (DNA): TGTGCCAGATCGACAGGGACCTACGAGCAGTACTTC. Translating it yields CARSTGTYEQYF.

The CDR3 nucleotides read TGTGCCAGCAGTTACGCGGGAGGGGACGGCGAGCAGTACTTC. Translating gives CASSYAGGDGEQYF. The chain is built from TRBV6-6 and TRBJ2-7; 9 bases match TRBD2. Trimming at V came to 2 bases and at J to 6 bases, leaving 5 bases not matched to a gene. There are 14 residues in the CDR3. Germline V gene lookup returns CDR1 MNHNY and CDR2 SVGAGI (reference sequence).

V and J are TRBV7-9 and TRBJ2-7; perhaps TRBD1 as D (6 bases). Germline CDR1 reads SEHNR; CDR2 reads FQNEAQ (reference sequence). CDR3 size: 14 residues. Trimming took off 7 bases at V and 7 bases at J, with 20 bases between the two ends. DNA for the CDR3: TGTGCCAGCACCCCGGGTGGGGGCGCGGGTGAGCAGTACTTC. It codes for CASTPGGGAGEQYF.

The V call is TRBV6-6, the J call TRBJ2-7, with unresolved D. In germline, CDR1 is MNHNY, CDR2 SVGAGI (reference sequence). The CDR3 is 13 amino acids. The V gene lost 10 bases and the J gene lost 2 bases, with 15 bases spanning the gap. CDR3 amino acids: CATSRLTPYEQYF. The CDR3 DNA reads TGTGCCACCTCGCGGCTGACCCCCTACGAGCAGTACTTC.